The T cell receptor (beta chain) described here comes from a study of human T cells and chemical hapten exposure. For the study at large: Alopecia areata, totalis or universalis affected patients, mainly female. Study results and limitations: Expanded TCR sets contained significantly more large CDR3 similarity clusters than controls.

Individual cDNA molecules (in the library) carried attached unique molecular identifiers. MiXCR, applied by TCRdb to the RACE reads, yields one record per CDR3 protein. Here the sample spans about 84,000 distinct CDR3 sequences, roughly a tenth being singletons. Trimming took 0 bases from V and 7 from J; bases not matched to a gene: 6. The germline gives CDR1 MNHEY, CDR2 SVGEGT. The CDR3 is made up of 17 amino acids. The time point was: patch test 2, 6 weeks after DPC sensitization. Treatment given: therapeutic diphenylcyclopropenone sensitization with weekly scalp DPC. Ahead of each patch test application, blood was drawn. This clonotype was seen ten or more times. Its specificity is not known.

Here the sequenced sample was whole blood, taken in connection with sensitization to the hapten diphenylcyclopropenone (DPC). The rearrangement uses TRBV6-2 or TRBV6-3 and TRBJ1-6; 10 bases align to TRBD1. The receptor's source is a woman aged 30 to 39 with alopecia areata. Some clones in this sample may be carry-over from other donors' samples. The CDR3 DNA follows: TGTGCCAGCAGTTACTCCATTCGGACAGGGGGGAATTCACCCCTCCACTTT. Translation gives CASSYSIRTGGNSPLHF.